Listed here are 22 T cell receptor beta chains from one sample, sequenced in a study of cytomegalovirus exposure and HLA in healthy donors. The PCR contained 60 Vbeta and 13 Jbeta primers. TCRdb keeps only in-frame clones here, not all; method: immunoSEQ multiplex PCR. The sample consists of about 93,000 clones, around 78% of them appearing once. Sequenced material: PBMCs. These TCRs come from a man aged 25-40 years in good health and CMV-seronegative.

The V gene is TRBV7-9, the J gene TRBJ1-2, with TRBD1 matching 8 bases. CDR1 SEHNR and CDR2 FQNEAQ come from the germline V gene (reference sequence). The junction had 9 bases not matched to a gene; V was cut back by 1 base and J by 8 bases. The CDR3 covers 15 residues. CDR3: CASSLESGGARGYTF. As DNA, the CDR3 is TGTGCCAGCAGCTTAGAATCAGGGGGCGCGAGGGGCTACACCTTC.

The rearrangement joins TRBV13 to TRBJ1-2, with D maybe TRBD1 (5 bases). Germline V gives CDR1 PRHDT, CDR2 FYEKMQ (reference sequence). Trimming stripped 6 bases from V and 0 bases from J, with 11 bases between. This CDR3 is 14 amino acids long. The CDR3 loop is CASRDSTTNYGYTF. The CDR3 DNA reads TGTGCCAGCAGAGACAGTACTACTAACTATGGCTACACCTTC.

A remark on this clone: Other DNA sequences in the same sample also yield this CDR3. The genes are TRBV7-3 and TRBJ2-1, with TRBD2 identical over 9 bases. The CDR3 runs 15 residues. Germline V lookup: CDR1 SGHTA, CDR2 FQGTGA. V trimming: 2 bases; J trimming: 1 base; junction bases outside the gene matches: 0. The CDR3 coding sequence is TGTGCCAGCAGCTTACTAGCGGGGTCCTACAATGAGCAGTTCTTC. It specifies CASSLLAGSYNEQFF.

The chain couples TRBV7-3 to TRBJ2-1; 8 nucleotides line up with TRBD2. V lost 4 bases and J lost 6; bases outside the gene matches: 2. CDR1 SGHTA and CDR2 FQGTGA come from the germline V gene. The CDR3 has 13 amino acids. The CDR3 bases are TGTGCCAGCAGCTACGGGAGGGTCAATGAGCAGTTCTTC. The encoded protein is CASSYGRVNEQFF.

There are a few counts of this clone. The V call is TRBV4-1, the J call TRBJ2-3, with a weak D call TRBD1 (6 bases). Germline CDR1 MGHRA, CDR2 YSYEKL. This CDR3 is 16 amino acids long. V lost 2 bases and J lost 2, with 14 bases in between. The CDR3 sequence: CASSQQLQGHTDTQYF. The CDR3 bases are TGCGCCAGCAGCCAACAACTACAGGGACACACAGATACGCAGTATTTT.

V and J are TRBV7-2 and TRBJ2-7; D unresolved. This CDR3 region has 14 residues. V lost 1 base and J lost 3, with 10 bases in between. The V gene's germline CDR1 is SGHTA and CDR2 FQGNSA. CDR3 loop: CASSLGTAYYEQYV. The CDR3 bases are TGTGCCAGCAGCTTAGGAACGGCTTACTACGAGCAGTACGTC.

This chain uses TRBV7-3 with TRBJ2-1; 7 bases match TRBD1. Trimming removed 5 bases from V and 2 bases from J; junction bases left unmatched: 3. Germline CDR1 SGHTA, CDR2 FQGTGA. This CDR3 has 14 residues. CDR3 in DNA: TGTGCCAGCAGCCTAGACAGGGCCTACAATGAGCAGTTCTTC. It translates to CASSLDRAYNEQFF.

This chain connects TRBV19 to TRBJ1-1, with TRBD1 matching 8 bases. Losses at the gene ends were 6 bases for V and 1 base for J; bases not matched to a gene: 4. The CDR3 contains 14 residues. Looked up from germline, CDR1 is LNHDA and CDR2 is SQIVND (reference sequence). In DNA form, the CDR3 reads TGTGCCAGTAGGAGGGGACAGGCGAACACTGAAGCTTTCTTT. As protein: CASRRGQANTEAFF.

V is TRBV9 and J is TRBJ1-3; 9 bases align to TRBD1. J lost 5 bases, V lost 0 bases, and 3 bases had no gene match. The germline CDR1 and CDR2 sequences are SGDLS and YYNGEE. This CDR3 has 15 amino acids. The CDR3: CASSVAGQGRNTIYF. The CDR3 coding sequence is TGTGCCAGCAGCGTAGCGGGACAGGGAAGAAACACCATATATTTT. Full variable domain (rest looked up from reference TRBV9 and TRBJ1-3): DSGVTQTPKHLITATGQRVTLRCSPRSGDLSVYWYQQSLDQGLQFLIQYYNGEERAKGNILERFSAQQFPDLHSELNLSSLELGDSALYFCASSVAGQGRNTIYFGEGSWLTVV.

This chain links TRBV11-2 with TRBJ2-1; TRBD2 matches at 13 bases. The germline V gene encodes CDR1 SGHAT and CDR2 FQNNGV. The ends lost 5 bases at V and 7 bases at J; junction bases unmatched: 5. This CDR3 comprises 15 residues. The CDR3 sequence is CASSLTSGGSNEQFF. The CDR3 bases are TGTGCCAGCAGCCTGACTAGCGGGGGGTCGAATGAGCAGTTCTTC.

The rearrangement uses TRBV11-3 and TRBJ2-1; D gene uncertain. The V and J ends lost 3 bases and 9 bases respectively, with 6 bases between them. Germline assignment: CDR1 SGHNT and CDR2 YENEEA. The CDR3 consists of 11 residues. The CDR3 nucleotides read TGTGCCAGCAGCTTTCGGGTTGAGCAGTTCTTC. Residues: CASSFRVEQFF.

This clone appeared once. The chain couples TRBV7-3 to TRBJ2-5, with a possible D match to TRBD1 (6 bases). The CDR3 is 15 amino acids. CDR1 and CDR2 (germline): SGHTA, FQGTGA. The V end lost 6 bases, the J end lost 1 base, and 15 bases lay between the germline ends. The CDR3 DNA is TGTGCCAGCAGGGCTCGGGGACACCTCCAAGAGACCCAGTACTTC. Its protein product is CASRARGHLQETQYF.

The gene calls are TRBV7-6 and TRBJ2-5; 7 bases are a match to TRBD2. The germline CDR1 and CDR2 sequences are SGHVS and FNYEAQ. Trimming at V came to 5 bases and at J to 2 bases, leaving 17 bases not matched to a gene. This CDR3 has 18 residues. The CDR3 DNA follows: TGTGCCAGCAGCCCACCGCTTTCATGGCGGGAGAAACAAGAGACCCAGTACTTC. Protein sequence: CASSPPLSWREKQETQYF.

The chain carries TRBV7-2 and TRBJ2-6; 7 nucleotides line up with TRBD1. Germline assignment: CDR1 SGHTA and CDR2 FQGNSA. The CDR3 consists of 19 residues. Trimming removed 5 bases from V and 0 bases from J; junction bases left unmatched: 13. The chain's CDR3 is CASSVRDRNIYSGANVLTF. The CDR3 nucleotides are TGTGCCAGCAGCGTCCGGGACAGAAATATTTACTCTGGGGCCAACGTCCTGACTTTC. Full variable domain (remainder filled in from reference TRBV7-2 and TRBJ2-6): GAGVSQSPSNKVTEKGKDVELRCDPISGHTALYWYRQSLGQGLEFLIYFQGNSAPDKSGLPSDRFSAERTGGSVSTLTIQRTQQEDSAVYLCASSVRDRNIYSGANVLTFGAGSRLTVL.

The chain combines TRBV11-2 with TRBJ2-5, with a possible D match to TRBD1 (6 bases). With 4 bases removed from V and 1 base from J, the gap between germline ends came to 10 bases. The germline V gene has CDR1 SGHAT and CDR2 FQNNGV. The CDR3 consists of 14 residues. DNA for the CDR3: TGTGCCAGCAGCTCAGGGGCAGCCCAAGAGACCCAGTACTTC. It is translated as CASSSGAAQETQYF.

The CDR3 DNA follows: TGTGCCAGCAGCCCCCGGGAGGGTAAAAGCTCCTACGAGCAGTACTTC. This sequence encodes CASSPREGKSSYEQYF. The chain is built from TRBV9 and TRBJ2-7; the match to TRBD2 covers 8 bases. CDR3 length equals 16 residues. Trimming took 4 bases from V and 0 from J; bases not matched to a gene: 9. Germline assignment: CDR1 SGDLS and CDR2 YYNGEE. Combining the CDR3 with reference TRBV9 and TRBJ2-7 gives the whole variable domain DSGVTQTPKHLITATGQRVTLRCSPRSGDLSVYWYQQSLDQGLQFLIQYYNGEERAKGNILERFSAQQFPDLHSELNLSSLELGDSALYFCASSPREGKSSYEQYFGPGTRLTVT.

The DNA of the CDR3 is TGTGCCAGCAGCTTATCGTTCGCAGGCACAGATACGCAGTATTTT. It translates to CASSLSFAGTDTQYF. The V call is TRBV7-8, the J call TRBJ2-3; D call uncertain. Germline V gene data show CDR1 as SGHVS and CDR2 as FQNEAQ. The CDR3 contains 15 residues. Deletions cut 2 bases from V and 1 base from J, with 10 bases between.

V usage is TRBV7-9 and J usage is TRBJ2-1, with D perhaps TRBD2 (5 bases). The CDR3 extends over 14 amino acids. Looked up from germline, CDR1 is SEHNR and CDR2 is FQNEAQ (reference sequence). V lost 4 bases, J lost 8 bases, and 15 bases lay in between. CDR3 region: CASSSQGLIHEQFF. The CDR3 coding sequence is TGTGCCAGCAGCTCCCAAGGACTCATCCATGAGCAGTTCTTC.

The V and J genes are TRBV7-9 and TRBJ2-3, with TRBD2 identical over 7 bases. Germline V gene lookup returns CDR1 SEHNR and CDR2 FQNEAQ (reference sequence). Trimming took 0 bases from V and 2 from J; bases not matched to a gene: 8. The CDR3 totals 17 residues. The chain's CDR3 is CASSLASGGVFTDTQYF. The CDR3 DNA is TGTGCCAGCAGCTTAGCGTCGGGGGGAGTATTCACAGATACGCAGTATTTT.

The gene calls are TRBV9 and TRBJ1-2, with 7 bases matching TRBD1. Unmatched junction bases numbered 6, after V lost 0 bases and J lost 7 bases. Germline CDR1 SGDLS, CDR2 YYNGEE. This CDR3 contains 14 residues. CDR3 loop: CASSVGVRGSGYTF. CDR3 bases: TGTGCCAGCAGCGTAGGGGTCAGGGGGAGTGGCTACACCTTC.

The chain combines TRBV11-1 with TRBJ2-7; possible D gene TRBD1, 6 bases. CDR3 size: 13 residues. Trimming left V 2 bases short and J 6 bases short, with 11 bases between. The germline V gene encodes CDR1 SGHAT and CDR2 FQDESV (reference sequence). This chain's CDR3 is CASSLQGIREQYF. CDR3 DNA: TGTGCCAGCAGCTTACAGGGGATCCGCGAGCAGTACTTC.

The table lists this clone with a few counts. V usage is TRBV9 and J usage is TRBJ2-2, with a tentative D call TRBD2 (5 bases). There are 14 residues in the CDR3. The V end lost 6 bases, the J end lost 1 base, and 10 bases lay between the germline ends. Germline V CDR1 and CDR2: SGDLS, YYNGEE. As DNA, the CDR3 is TGTGCCAGCACGGAAAGCGGGAACACCGGGGAGCTGTTTTTT. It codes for CASTESGNTGELFF.